Listed here are 9 T cell receptor beta chains from one sample, sequenced in a study of molecular identifiers for immune sequencing clone quantification. From the PCR reads, TCRdb called clonotypes with MiXCR, one entry per CDR3 protein. The table shows more than 550,000 distinct CDR3 sequences, with roughly 25% occurring only once. Sample: naive CD8+ T cells from blood, with Jurkat cell RNA spiked in. Subset: FACS-sorted CD8+CD4-CCR7+CD45RA+ naive T cells. These receptors were collected from a human donor in good health. Some libraries in this study had Jurkat cell RNA spiked in.

The chain recombines TRBV20-1 with TRBJ2-1, with a tentative D call TRBD1 (5 bases). The CDR3 consists of 14 residues. CDR1 DFQATT and CDR2 SNEGSKA come from the germline V gene (reference sequence). Between the trimmed V and J ends, which lost 3 bases and 5 bases, there was a span of 14 bases. The CDR3 sequence: CSASSGQVDNEQFF. The CDR3 coding sequence is TGCAGTGCTAGTTCAGGGCAGGTCGACAATGAGCAGTTCTTC.

This clonotype was seen a few times. The V call is TRBV4-3, the J call TRBJ1-4, with D maybe TRBD1 (5 bases). The length of the CDR3 is 19 residues. V was trimmed by 0 bases and J by 5 bases, leaving 22 bases between them. Germline values: CDR1 LGHNA, CDR2 YSLEER. The CDR3 is CASSQDSYFKGVQNEKLFF. Written as DNA, the CDR3 is TGCGCCAGCAGCCAAGATAGTTACTTTAAAGGGGTACAAAATGAAAAACTGTTTTTT.

This clonotype has ten or more counts. CDR3 in amino acids: CASSSQGLNTEAFF. The CDR3, as DNA: TGTGCCAGCAGTTCACAGGGGTTGAACACTGAAGCTTTCTTT. This rearrangement joins TRBV12-3 or TRBV12-4 to TRBJ1-1; 7 bases fit TRBD1. The CDR3 loop spans 14 amino acids. After removal of 4 bases from V and 0 bases from J, the junction contained 2 bases not matched to a gene.

The V and J genes are TRBV20-1 and TRBJ2-7; 7 bases match TRBD1. With V trimmed by 6 bases and J by 0 bases, 11 bases remained unmatched. The CDR3 length is 15 residues. Germline lookup yields CDR1 DFQATT and CDR2 SNEGSKA (reference sequence). The CDR3 coding sequence is TGCAGTGCAATGGACCGGGACAGCAGCTCCTACGAGCAGTACTTC. It specifies CSAMDRDSSSYEQYF.

Only a few counts were recorded for this clonotype. The chain joins TRBV7-9 to TRBJ1-2; D remains unclear. The CDR3 covers 13 residues. The ends were cut back, 2 bases at V and 5 bases at J, with 9 bases in the middle. Germline lookup yields CDR1 SEHNR and CDR2 FQNEAQ (reference sequence). The DNA for the CDR3 is TGTGCCAGCAGCTTAACAACCACGTATGGCTACACCTTC. It codes for CASSLTTTYGYTF.

This clonotype was seen at least ten times. The chain has TRBV7-2 and TRBJ2-3; 11 bases match TRBD2. V trimming: 7 bases; J trimming: 2 bases; junction bases outside the gene matches: 14. This CDR3 comprises 18 residues. CDR1 and CDR2 from the germline V gene are SGHTA and FQGNSA. The CDR3 DNA reads as TGTGCCAGCATTGAAGGGACTAGCGGAAGTATGGTCACAGATACGCAGTATTTT. It codes for CASIEGTSGSMVTDTQYF.

This sequence joins TRBV18 and TRBJ2-7; D unclear. The V end was cut by 0 bases, the J end by 2 bases, with 17 bases between. Germline-derived CDR1 and CDR2 are KGHSH and LQKENI. The CDR3 covers 17 residues. The CDR3 loop is CASSPPVVGHLTYEQYF. The CDR3 DNA sequence: TGTGCCAGCTCACCACCGGTGGTAGGGCATCTCACCTACGAGCAGTACTTC.

This clonotype occurred many times. The chain links TRBV20-1 to TRBJ1-1, with 8 bases aligning to TRBD1. After removal of 2 bases from V and 4 bases from J, the junction contained 12 bases not matched to a gene. The CDR3 runs to 16 residues. Per germline, CDR1 DFQATT and CDR2 SNEGSKA (reference sequence). In DNA, the CDR3 is TGCAGTGCTAGACCTTTTTGGACAGGGTTGATCACTGAAGCTTTCTTT. Its protein product is CSARPFWTGLITEAFF.

This clonotype came up a few times. V usage is TRBV7-9 and J usage is TRBJ2-1, with D tentatively TRBD2 (6 bases). V dropped 0 bases and J dropped 5 bases, with 11 bases sitting between them. Germline V CDR1 and CDR2: SEHNR, FQNEAQ (reference sequence). The length of the CDR3 is 15 residues. The CDR3 loop is CASSLAQGGHNEQFF. DNA of the CDR3: TGTGCCAGCAGCTTAGCGCAGGGAGGTCACAATGAGCAGTTCTTC.